Presented here are 20 T cell receptor beta chains from one specimen sequenced in a study of OX40 agonist ivuxolimab in advanced cancers. Sequencing was performed with immunoSEQ multiplex PCR; in TCRdb, only in-frame clones are kept and a portion is missing. The sample shows around 31,000 clones, roughly 90% of them seen only once. The sequencing used CD4+ or CD8+ T cells sorted from blood, collected in a trial of the OX40 agonist ivuxolimab. The receptors come from an adult with an advanced solid tumor such as melanoma, head and neck, liver or kidney cancer.

This chain joins TRBV19 and TRBJ1-2; D is undetermined. The V gene's germline CDR1 is LNHDA and CDR2 SQIVND (reference sequence). V lost 6 bases and J lost 0, with 5 bases in between. The length of the CDR3 is 12 residues. The chain's CDR3 is CASSPANYGYTF. The CDR3 DNA follows: TGTGCCAGTAGCCCAGCTAACTATGGCTACACCTTC.

This clone occurred once. This sample includes further DNA sequences coding for the same CDR3. The rearrangement links TRBV18 to TRBJ2-1, with D perhaps matching TRBD1 (5 bases). V was shortened by 6 bases and J by 6 bases, with 9 bases between the two germline ends. CDR3 length equals 12 residues. Germline V lookup: CDR1 KGHSH, CDR2 LQKENI. In nucleotides, the CDR3 is TGTGCCAGCTCGAGACAGTCCAATGAGCAGTTCTTC. It specifies CASSRQSNEQFF.

This rearrangement joins TRBV7-8 to TRBJ2-1, with a weak D call TRBD1 (6 bases). The CDR3 runs 15 residues. Germline CDR1 and CDR2: SGHVS and FQNEAQ. The V and J ends lost 3 bases and 6 bases respectively, with 15 bases between them. CDR3: CASSFAWLGANEQFF. CDR3 nucleotide sequence: TGTGCCAGCAGCTTCGCCTGGCTGGGGGCCAATGAGCAGTTCTTC.

The rearrangement joins TRBV11-3 to TRBJ1-1; 7 bases agree with TRBD1. The CDR3 consists of 16 residues. The trim removed 5 bases at V and 5 bases at J, leaving 14 bases unmatched. Germline V gene sequence: CDR1 SGHNT, CDR2 YENEEA. The CDR3, as DNA: TGTGCCAGCAGCGGGCCGACAGGGAAGGGTCCTACTGAAGCTTTCTTT. It encodes CASSGPTGKGPTEAFF.

This chain uses TRBV4-3 with TRBJ2-3; no reliable D call. This CDR3 is built from 12 residues. V lost 1 base to trimming and J lost 5 bases, with 4 bases between them. Germline V gene lookup returns CDR1 LGHNA and CDR2 YSLEER. The CDR3 coding sequence is TGCGCCAGCAGCCAAGGGGGAGATACGCAGTATTTT. Protein: CASSQGGDTQYF.

The chain uses TRBV5-5 and TRBJ1-1, with 7 bases lining up with TRBD1. Germline V CDR1 and CDR2: SGHKS, YYEKEE (reference sequence). The CDR3 loop spans 14 amino acids. The junction had 7 bases not matched to a gene; V was cut back by 6 bases and J by 2 bases. In DNA form, the CDR3 reads TGTGCCAGCAACGAGGGGGCTTTTAACACTGAAGCTTTCTTT. Its protein is CASNEGAFNTEAFF.

The genes are TRBV27 and TRBJ2-2; D not resolved. From germline, CDR1 is MNHEY and CDR2 SMNVEV (reference sequence). V shed 3 bases and J shed 3 bases, with 2 bases lying between them. The CDR3 sequence is 12 residues long. The CDR3 bases are TGTGCCAGCAGTTTTCACACCGGGGAGCTGTTTTTT. It encodes CASSFHTGELFF.

The chain recombines TRBV28 with TRBJ1-2, with 9 nucleotides matching TRBD1. Losses at the gene ends were 5 bases for V and 7 bases for J; bases not matched to a gene: 20. CDR1 MDHEN and CDR2 SYDVKM come from the germline V gene. The CDR3 runs 18 residues. The CDR3 DNA sequence: TGTGCCAGCAGTCCGGCAAAAATAGGGCGGGACAGGGCTCCTGGCTACACCTTC. Translation gives CASSPAKIGRDRAPGYTF.

The chain employs TRBV7-9 and TRBJ2-1; no clear D. The length of the CDR3 is 15 residues. The V gene lost 1 base and the J gene lost 5 bases, with 12 bases spanning the gap. Germline CDR1 is SEHNR and CDR2 is FQNEAQ (reference sequence). CDR3 amino acids: CASSLGEFLDNEQFF. In nucleotides, the CDR3 is TGTGCCAGCAGCTTAGGCGAGTTTTTGGACAATGAGCAGTTCTTC.

The chain uses TRBV6-5 and TRBJ2-1, with 7 bases aligning to TRBD1. Trimming removed 5 bases from V and 2 bases from J; junction bases left unmatched: 6. The CDR3 loop spans 15 amino acids. Germline CDR1 and CDR2: MNHEY and SVGAGI. As DNA, the CDR3 is TGTGCCAGCAGTGCCGGGACAGCAACCTACAATGAGCAGTTCTTC. Its protein is CASSAGTATYNEQFF.

The chain uses TRBV29-1 and TRBJ1-1, with D hard to call. The CDR3 runs to 8 residues. Germline CDR1 reads SQVTM; CDR2 reads ANQGSEA. V gave up 4 bases and J gave up 11 bases, with 5 bases separating them. As DNA, the CDR3 is TGCAGCGTTGCCAGGGCTTTCTTT. Translating gives CSVARAFF.

The chain employs TRBV6-1 and TRBJ2-1; D unresolved. V was trimmed by 7 bases and J by 3 bases, leaving 13 bases between them. The CDR3 is 14 amino acids. Germline lookup yields CDR1 MNHNS and CDR2 SASEGT. As DNA, the CDR3 is TGTGCCAGCATAGACCTTCAGTACTACAATGAGCAGTTCTTC. It yields the protein CASIDLQYYNEQFF.

The rearrangement joins TRBV25-1 to TRBJ1-1, with D possibly being TRBD1 (5 bases). CDR1 and CDR2 from the germline V gene are MGHDK and SYGVNS. V lost 4 bases, J lost 4 bases, and 10 bases lay in between. This CDR3 has 13 amino acids. The CDR3 sequence: CASSAGKVTEAFF. The CDR3 nucleotides are TGTGCCAGCAGTGCAGGGAAAGTCACTGAAGCTTTCTTT.

The chain couples TRBV19 to TRBJ1-1; D is undetermined. Looked up from germline, CDR1 is LNHDA and CDR2 is SQIVND (reference sequence). V dropped 3 bases and J dropped 6 bases, with 8 bases sitting between them. There are 12 residues in the CDR3. The CDR3 loop reads CASSISGAEAFF. Here the CDR3 DNA reads TGTGCCAGTAGTATCTCTGGGGCTGAAGCTTTCTTT.

This chain joins TRBV29-1 and TRBJ2-2; TRBD2 matches at 15 bases. V shed 1 base, J shed 3 bases, and the junction held 0 bases outside the gene matches. Germline assignment: CDR1 SQVTM and CDR2 ANQGSEA. The CDR3 consists of 16 residues. CDR3 nucleotides: TGCAGCGTTGAAGGGACTAGCGGGGGGGACACCGGGGAGCTGTTTTTT. The encoded protein is CSVEGTSGGDTGELFF.

This rearrangement joins TRBV10-3 to TRBJ2-3, with TRBD1 identical over 10 bases. The CDR3 runs 18 residues. Germline values: CDR1 ENHRY, CDR2 SYGVKD. V lost 2 bases and J lost 3; bases outside the gene matches: 11. The CDR3 protein is CAISEKFSTGGMTDTQYF. The CDR3 nucleotides are TGTGCCATCAGTGAGAAATTTTCGACAGGGGGCATGACAGATACGCAGTATTTT.

V usage is TRBV4-3 and J usage is TRBJ1-6; D not certain. CDR3 length equals 18 residues. Looked up from germline, CDR1 is LGHNA and CDR2 is YSLEER. V dropped 0 bases and J dropped 0 bases, with 12 bases sitting between them. As DNA, the CDR3 is TGCGCCAGCAGCCAAGATCATCGAGCCTACTCCTATAATTCACCCCTCCACTTT. This sequence encodes CASSQDHRAYSYNSPLHF.

The chain has TRBV10-1 and TRBJ2-5; D tentatively reads TRBD1 or TRBD2 (5 bases each). Germline V gene data show CDR1 as WNHNN and CDR2 as SYGVQD (reference sequence). V lost 2 bases to trimming and J lost 3 bases, with 16 bases between them. CDR3 length equals 16 residues. In DNA form, the CDR3 reads TGCGCCAGCAGTGAGGGGGGTACGGGGTGGGAAGAGACCCAGTACTTC. Translating gives CASSEGGTGWEETQYF.

This chain connects TRBV6-1 to TRBJ2-1, with 7 bases aligning to TRBD1. Germline CDR1 and CDR2: MNHNS and SASEGT. V lost 6 bases to trimming and J lost 2 bases; unmatched junction nucleotides: 7. This CDR3 is 15 amino acids long. In DNA form, the CDR3 reads TGTGCCAGCAGCGCTATGACAGGGCCCTACAATGAGCAGTTCTTC. It yields the protein CASSAMTGPYNEQFF.

The CDR3 region is CASSVEGGGLTDTQYF. The CDR3 DNA reads TGTGCCAGCAGCGTAGAAGGGGGCGGTCTCACAGATACGCAGTATTTT. The V call is TRBV9, the J call TRBJ2-3, with TRBD1 matching 7 bases. The germline V gene has CDR1 SGDLS and CDR2 YYNGEE. Trimming at V came to 0 bases and at J to 2 bases, leaving 6 bases not matched to a gene. This CDR3 contains 16 residues. Full variable domain (rest looked up from reference TRBV9 and TRBJ2-3): DSGVTQTPKHLITATGQRVTLRCSPRSGDLSVYWYQQSLDQGLQFLIQYYNGEERAKGNILERFSAQQFPDLHSELNLSSLELGDSALYFCASSVEGGGLTDTQYFGPGTRLTVL.